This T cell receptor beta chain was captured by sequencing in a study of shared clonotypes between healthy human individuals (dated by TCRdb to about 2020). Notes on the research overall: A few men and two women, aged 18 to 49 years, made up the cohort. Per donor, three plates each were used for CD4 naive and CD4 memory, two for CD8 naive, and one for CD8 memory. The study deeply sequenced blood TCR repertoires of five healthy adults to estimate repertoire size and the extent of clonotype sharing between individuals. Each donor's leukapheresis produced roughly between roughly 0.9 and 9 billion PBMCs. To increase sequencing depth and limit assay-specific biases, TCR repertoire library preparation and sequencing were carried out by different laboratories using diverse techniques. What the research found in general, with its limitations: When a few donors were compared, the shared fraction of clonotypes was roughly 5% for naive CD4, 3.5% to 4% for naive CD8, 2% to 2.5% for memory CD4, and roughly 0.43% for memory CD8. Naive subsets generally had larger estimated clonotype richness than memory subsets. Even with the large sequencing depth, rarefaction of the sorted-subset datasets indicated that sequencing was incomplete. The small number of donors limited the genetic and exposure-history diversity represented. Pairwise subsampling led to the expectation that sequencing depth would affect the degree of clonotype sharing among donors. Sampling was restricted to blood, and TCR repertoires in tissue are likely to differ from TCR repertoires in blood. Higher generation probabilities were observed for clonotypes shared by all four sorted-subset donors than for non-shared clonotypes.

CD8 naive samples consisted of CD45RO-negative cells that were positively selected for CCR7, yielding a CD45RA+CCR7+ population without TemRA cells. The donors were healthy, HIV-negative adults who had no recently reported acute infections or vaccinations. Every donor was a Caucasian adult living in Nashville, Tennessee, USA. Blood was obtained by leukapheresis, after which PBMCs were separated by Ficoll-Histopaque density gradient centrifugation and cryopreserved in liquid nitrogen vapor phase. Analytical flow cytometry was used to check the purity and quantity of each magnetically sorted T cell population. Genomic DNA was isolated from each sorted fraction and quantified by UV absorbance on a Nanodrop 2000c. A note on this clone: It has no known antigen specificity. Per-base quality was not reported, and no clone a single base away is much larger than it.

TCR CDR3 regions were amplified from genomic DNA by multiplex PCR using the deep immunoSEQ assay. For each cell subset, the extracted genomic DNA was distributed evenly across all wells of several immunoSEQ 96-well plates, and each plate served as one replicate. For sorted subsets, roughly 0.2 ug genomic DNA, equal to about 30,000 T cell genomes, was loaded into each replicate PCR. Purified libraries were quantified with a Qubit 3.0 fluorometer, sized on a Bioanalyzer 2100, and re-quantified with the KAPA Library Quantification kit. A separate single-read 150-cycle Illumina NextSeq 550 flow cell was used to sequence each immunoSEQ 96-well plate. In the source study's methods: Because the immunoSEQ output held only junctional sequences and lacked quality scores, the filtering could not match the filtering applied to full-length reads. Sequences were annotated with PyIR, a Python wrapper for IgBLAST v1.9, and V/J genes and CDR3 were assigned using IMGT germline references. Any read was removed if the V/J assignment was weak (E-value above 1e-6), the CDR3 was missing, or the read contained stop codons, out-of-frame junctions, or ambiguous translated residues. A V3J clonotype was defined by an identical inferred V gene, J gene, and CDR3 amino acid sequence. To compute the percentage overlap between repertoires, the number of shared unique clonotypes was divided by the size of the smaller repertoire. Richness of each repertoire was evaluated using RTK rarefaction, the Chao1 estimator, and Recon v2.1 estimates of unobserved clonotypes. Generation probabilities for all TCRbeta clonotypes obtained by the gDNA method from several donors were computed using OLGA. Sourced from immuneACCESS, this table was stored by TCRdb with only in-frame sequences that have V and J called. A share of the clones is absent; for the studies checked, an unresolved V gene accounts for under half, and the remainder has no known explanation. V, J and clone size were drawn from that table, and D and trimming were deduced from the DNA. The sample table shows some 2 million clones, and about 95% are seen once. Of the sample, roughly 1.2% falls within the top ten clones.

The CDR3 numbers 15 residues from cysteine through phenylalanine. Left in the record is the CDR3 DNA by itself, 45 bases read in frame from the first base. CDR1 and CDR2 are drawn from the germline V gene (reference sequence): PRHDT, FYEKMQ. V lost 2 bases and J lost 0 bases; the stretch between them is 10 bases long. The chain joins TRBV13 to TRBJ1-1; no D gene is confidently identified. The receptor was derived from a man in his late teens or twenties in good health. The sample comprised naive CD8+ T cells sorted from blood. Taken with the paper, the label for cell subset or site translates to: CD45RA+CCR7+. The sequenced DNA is TGTGCCAGCAGCTTACTGTCCAACATGAACACTGAAGCTTTCTTT. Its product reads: CASSLLSNMNTEAFF.